Below, one T cell receptor (beta chain) is given with its context. The V gene end was trimmed by 4 bases and the J gene end by 2 bases; junction bases not matched to a gene: 10. The length of the CDR3 is 17 residues. Germline CDR1 and CDR2: SGHRS and YFSETQ. This entry belongs to a study of blood T cell repertoires in COVID-19. Produced via immunoSEQ multiplex PCR; TCRdb's table is partial and in-frame only. The sample has 200,000 or so clones; more than 65% are singletons. The gene calls are TRBV5-1 and TRBJ2-5, with TRBD2 identical over 11 bases. This clonotype was sampled from a woman in her fifties or sixties with acute or convalescent COVID-19. The sequencing input was peripheral blood. The CDR3 region has the DNA TGCGCCAGCAGCGGATTAGCGGGGGGGCCAGGGCAAGAGACCCAGTACTTC. Its translation is CASSGLAGGPGQETQYF.